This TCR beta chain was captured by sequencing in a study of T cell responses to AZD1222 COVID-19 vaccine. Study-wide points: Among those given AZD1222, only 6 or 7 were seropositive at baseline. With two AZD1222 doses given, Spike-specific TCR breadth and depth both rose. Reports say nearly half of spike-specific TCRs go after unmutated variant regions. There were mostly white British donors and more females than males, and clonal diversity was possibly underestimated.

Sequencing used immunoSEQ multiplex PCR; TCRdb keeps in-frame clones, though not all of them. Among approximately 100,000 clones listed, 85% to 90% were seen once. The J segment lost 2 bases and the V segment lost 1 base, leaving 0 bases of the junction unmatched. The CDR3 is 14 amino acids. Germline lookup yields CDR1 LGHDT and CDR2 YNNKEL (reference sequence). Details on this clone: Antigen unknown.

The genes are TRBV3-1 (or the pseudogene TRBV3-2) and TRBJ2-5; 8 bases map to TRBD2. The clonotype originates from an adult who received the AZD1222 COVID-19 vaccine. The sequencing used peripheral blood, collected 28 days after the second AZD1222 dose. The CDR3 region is CASSQAGGQETQYF. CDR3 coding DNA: TGTGCCAGCAGCCAAGCGGGGGGGCAAGAGACCCAGTACTTC.